The 5 T cell receptor beta chains presented below share a single source sample, sequenced in a study of blood T cell repertoires in COVID-19. Assay: immunoSEQ multiplex PCR; the TCRdb copy retains only in-frame clones and omits some. This table holds about 120,000 clones, about 79% found once. The sequenced sample consisted of peripheral blood. All receptors derive from a woman older than 75 with acute or convalescent COVID-19.

V is TRBV7-3 and J is TRBJ1-6, with TRBD1 matching 7 bases. CDR1 and CDR2 from the germline V gene are SGHTA and FQGTGA. V gave up 3 bases and J gave up 8 bases; unmatched junction bases: 4. The CDR3 runs 14 residues. DNA of the CDR3: TGTGCCAGCAGCTTGGGACAGTATTATTCACCCCTCCACTTT. Amino acids: CASSLGQYYSPLHF.

This clone was seen once. This chain links TRBV30 with TRBJ2-3; possible D gene TRBD1, 6 bases. Germline loops: CDR1 GTSNPN, CDR2 SVGIG (reference sequence). This CDR3 spans 14 amino acids. With 0 bases removed from V and 5 bases from J, the gap between germline ends came to 12 bases. The CDR3: CAWSVGQGLDTQYF. CDR3 DNA: TGTGCCTGGAGTGTAGGGCAGGGGCTAGATACGCAGTATTTT.

V is TRBV6-1 and J is TRBJ1-5, with TRBD1 matching over 7 bases. The V gene end was trimmed by 1 base and the J gene end by 3 bases; junction bases not matched to a gene: 3. CDR1 is MNHNS, CDR2 SASEGT, per germline. The CDR3 runs to 15 residues. The CDR3 loop is CASSEVGQLNQPQHF. The CDR3 region has the DNA TGTGCCAGCAGTGAAGTGGGACAGCTCAATCAGCCCCAGCATTTT.

This chain links TRBV7-2 with TRBJ2-7, with D possibly matching TRBD1 (5 bases). The V gene's germline CDR1 is SGHTA and CDR2 FQGNSA. The CDR3 totals 15 residues. The V and J ends lost 0 bases and 3 bases respectively, with 12 bases between them. This CDR3 is CASSLALGRDYEQYF. The CDR3 nucleotides read TGTGCCAGCAGCTTAGCGCTCGGCAGGGACTACGAGCAGTACTTC.

The J gene is TRBJ1-3, the V gene TRBV19, with a weak D call TRBD1 (5 bases). The germline V gene has CDR1 LNHDA and CDR2 SQIVND (reference sequence). The CDR3 consists of 15 residues. The V and J ends lost 7 bases and 0 bases respectively, with 13 bases between them. The CDR3: CASTLQGSSGNTIYF. DNA for the CDR3: TGTGCCAGTACTCTTCAGGGTTCCTCTGGAAACACCATATATTTT. Together with reference TRBV19 and TRBJ1-3, the CDR3 gives the full variable domain: DGGITQSPKYLFRKEGQNVTLSCEQNLNHDAMYWYRQDPGQGLRLIYYSQIVNDFQKGDIAEGYSVSREKKESFPLTVTSAQKNPTAFYLCASTLQGSSGNTIYFGEGSWLTVV.